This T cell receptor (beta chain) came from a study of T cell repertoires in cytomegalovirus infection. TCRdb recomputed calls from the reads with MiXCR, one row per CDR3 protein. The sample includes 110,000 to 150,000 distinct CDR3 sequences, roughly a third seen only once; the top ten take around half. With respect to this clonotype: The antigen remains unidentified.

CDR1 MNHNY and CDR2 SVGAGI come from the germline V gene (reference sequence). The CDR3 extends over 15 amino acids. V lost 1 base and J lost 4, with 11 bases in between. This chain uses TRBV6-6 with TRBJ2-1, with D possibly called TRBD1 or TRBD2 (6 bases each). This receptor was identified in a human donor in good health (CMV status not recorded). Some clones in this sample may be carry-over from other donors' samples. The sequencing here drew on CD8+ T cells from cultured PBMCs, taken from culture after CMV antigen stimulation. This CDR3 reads CASSYLGGGYNEQFF. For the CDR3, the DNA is TGTGCCAGCAGTTACTTGGGGGGCGGGTACAATGAGCAGTTCTTC.